The clone carrying this T cell receptor (beta chain) was counted many times. Its antigen remains unidentified. The data were taken from a study of T-cell reconstitution after alpha-beta-depleted transplantation in children. During its preparation, the TCRbeta library received unique molecular identifiers. TCRdb processed the PCR reads anew with MiXCR; each CDR3 protein has one entry. The sample lists hundreds of thousands of distinct CDR3 sequences; roughly 10% were seen once. Findings of the study overall: Expanded clones from the graft, numbering several hundred, reportedly supplied alpha-beta T cells about two months after transplant. After transplant, high TCRbeta diversity at day 60 in some patients arose from surviving recipient T cells and thymic progenitors.

The sequence was collected from a child aged 2 to 10 with inherited bone marrow failure, due to receive a stem cell transplant. The material sequenced was PBMCs, taken before TCRalphabeta/CD19-depleted stem cell transplant.

CDR3 region: CASSPDGGTYEQYF. CDR3 coding DNA: TGTGCCAGCAGTCCGGACGGAGGCACCTACGAGCAGTACTTC. The rearrangement joins TRBV12-3 or TRBV12-4 to TRBJ2-7, with D tentatively TRBD2 (5 bases). The CDR3 consists of 14 residues. Between the trimmed V and J ends, which lost 5 bases and 2 bases, there was a span of 13 bases.